Listed below are T cell receptor beta chains from one sample, sequenced in a study of control samples from healthy donors and cancer patients. Profiled with immunoSEQ multiplex PCR; TCRdb holds only in-frame clones, not every one. The profile shows some 150,000 clones, around 92% of them singletons. The sample taken for sequencing was blood. The receptors come from a young man in good health. Each CDR3 is given with its conserved first and last residue. A D gene is named only where the DNA matches it firmly. Clone size is stated in some rows and not others, as once, few, many or a class when expanded.

d_gene	v_gene	j_gene	abundance	CDR3nt	CDR3aa
NA	TRBV12-5	TRBJ1-1	few	TGTGCTAGTGGTTTGGGGCAGCCCACTGAAGCTTTCTTT	CASGLGQPTEAFF
NA	TRBV27	TRBJ1-2	NA	TGTGCCAGCAGTTCCGACATAATGGGGACCTATGGCTACACCTTC	CASSSDIMGTYGYTF
NA	TRBV9	TRBJ2-7	NA	TGTGCCAGCAGCCCCCCGTGGGGTCCCTACGAGCAGTACTTC	CASSPPWGPYEQYF
TRBD1	TRBV5-1	TRBJ1-2	NA	TGCGCCAGCAGCGGGACAGGGGGCTATGGCTACACCTTC	CASSGTGGYGYTF
NA	TRBV9	TRBJ1-2	few	TGTGCCAGCAGCCACCCAAGTCGCTATGGCTACACCTTC	CASSHPSRYGYTF
NA	TRBV13	TRBJ2-1	few	TGTGCCAGCAGCTTCAGGGATCCCTACAATGAGCAGTTCTTC	CASSFRDPYNEQFF
NA	TRBV12-3/TRBV12-4	TRBJ1-2	NA	TGTGCCAGCAGTCCGCCAGGGTCCTATGGCTACACCTTC	CASSPPGSYGYTF
NA	TRBV30	TRBJ2-5	NA	TGTGCCTGGAATACAGGTCAAGAGACCCAGTACTTC	CAWNTGQETQYF
NA	TRBV5-3	TRBJ2-1	NA	TGTGCCAGAAGCTTGGGACGGGAAGACCTCTCTCTATCCTACAATGAGCAGTTCTTC	CARSLGREDLSLSYNEQFF
NA	TRBV12-5	TRBJ1-1	NA	TGTGCTAGTGGTTTGGCTGGGGGAGGCACTGAAGCTTTCTTT	CASGLAGGGTEAFF
TRBD1	TRBV29-1	TRBJ2-7	NA	TGCAGCGTTGTGAGGGGGCTGAGCTACGAGCAGTACTTC	CSVVRGLSYEQYF
TRBD1	TRBV28	TRBJ1-3	NA	TGTGCCAGCAGACGGACAGGGGAAAACACCATATATTTT	CASRRTGENTIYF
NA	TRBV7-2	TRBJ2-7	NA	TGTGCCAGCAGCCAGGACTCAGCCCGCTACGAGCAGTACTTC	CASSQDSARYEQYF
TRBD2	TRBV6-5	TRBJ2-7	NA	TGTGCCAGCAGTTACTCGCTTGGGGGGGAACTCTACGAGCAGTACTTC	CASSYSLGGELYEQYF
NA	TRBV15	TRBJ1-4	NA	TGTGCCACCAGCAGAGAAAACCTGGCAACTAATGAAAAACTGTTTTTT	CATSRENLATNEKLFF
TRBD2	TRBV11-2	TRBJ2-1	NA	TGTGCCAGCAGCTTAGGATCGGGGGGGATCGGGAATGAGCAGTTCTTC	CASSLGSGGIGNEQFF
NA	TRBV11-2	TRBJ1-1	NA	TGTGCCAGCAGCTACATTCCCCGGGATACGAACACTGAAGCTTTCTTT	CASSYIPRDTNTEAFF
TRBD1	TRBV7-9	TRBJ2-2	NA	TGTGCCAGCAGCCACTGGGACAGCATCAGCGGGGAGCTGTTTTTT	CASSHWDSISGELFF
TRBD1	TRBV5-1	TRBJ2-4	NA	TGCGCCAGCAGCTTGGCCGGACAGGGTACGGACATTCAGTACTTC	CASSLAGQGTDIQYF
TRBD1	TRBV19	TRBJ1-1	NA	TGTGCCAGTAGTATAGGACAGGGCACTGAAGCTTTCTTT	CASSIGQGTEAFF
NA	TRBV19	TRBJ1-2	NA	TGTGCCAGTAGTATAGGGACAGTTTATGGCTACACCTTC	CASSIGTVYGYTF
NA	TRBV6-4	TRBJ2-7	NA	TGTGCCAGCAGTGACTCGAGGGGCTCCTACGAGCAGTACTTC	CASSDSRGSYEQYF
TRBD1	TRBV5-1	TRBJ1-2	NA	TGCGCCAGCAGCTCCGGGACAGGGGGACCCCGTAACTATGGCTACACCTTC	CASSSGTGGPRNYGYTF
NA	TRBV5-1	TRBJ2-2	NA	TGCGCCAGCAGCTCACAGGGCACCGGGGAGCTGTTTTTT	CASSSQGTGELFF
NA	TRBV5-1	TRBJ1-2	NA	TGCGCCAGCAGCTTGTTGACAGAGGCCTATGGCTACACCTTC	CASSLLTEAYGYTF
NA	TRBV7-9	TRBJ1-2	NA	TGTGCCAGCAGCTTAGGGGAAGTGACGGGCAACTATGGCTACACCTTC	CASSLGEVTGNYGYTF
NA	TRBV11-2	TRBJ2-1	NA	TGTGCCAGCAGCTTAGGAGGGGGGGTCAGGGAGCAGTTCTTC	CASSLGGGVREQFF
NA	TRBV10-3	TRBJ2-3	NA	TGTGCCATCGGACGTACAACAGATACGCAGTATTTT	CAIGRTTDTQYF
TRBD2	TRBV29-1	TRBJ2-1	once	TGCAGCGTTGATGGCCGGGGGGGCCTCCAGTACGAGCAGTTCTTC	CSVDGRGGLQYEQFF
NA	TRBV7-9	TRBJ2-6	once	TGTGCCAGCAGCCTCCGATTAGCCAACGTCCTGACTTTC	CASSLRLANVLTF
TRBD1	TRBV7-9	TRBJ1-2	NA	TGTGCCAGCAGGAACGAGGGGGCTGGCTATGGCTACACCTTC	CASRNEGAGYGYTF
NA	TRBV16	TRBJ1-2	NA	TGTGCCAGCAGCCAAGCGGGTTTGGGCACCCCTAACTATGGCTACACCTTC	CASSQAGLGTPNYGYTF
NA	TRBV28	TRBJ2-3	NA	TGTGCCAGCAGTTTACCGGGACGGCCTAGCACAGATACGCAGTATTTT	CASSLPGRPSTDTQYF
NA	TRBV21-1	TRBJ1-1	NA	TGTGCCAGCAGCAAACCGGGGGTTCTGAACACTGAAGCTTTCTTT	CASSKPGVLNTEAFF
TRBD1	TRBV4-1	TRBJ2-7	NA	TGCGCCAGCAGCCAAGGGTGGCTCGAGGGGGCTGTATACGAGCAGTACTTC	CASSQGWLEGAVYEQYF
NA	TRBV29-1	TRBJ2-2	once	TGCAGCGTGGGAGCCACCGGGGAGCTGTTTTTT	CSVGATGELFF
TRBD1	TRBV5-4	TRBJ1-2	few	TGTGCCAGCAGTGTGGACAGGGTTTATGGCTACACCTTC	CASSVDRVYGYTF
TRBD1	TRBV4-1	TRBJ2-3	NA	TGCGCCAGCAGCCCGTTACCGGGACAGGGGACAGATACGCAGTATTTT	CASSPLPGQGTDTQYF
NA	TRBV6-5	TRBJ2-7	NA	TGTGCCAGCACAACAATCTCTTCAAGTAACGAGCAGTACTTC	CASTTISSSNEQYF
NA	TRBV3-1/TRBV3-2	TRBJ2-6	NA	TGTGCCAGCAGCCATACGGGATCTGGGGCCAACGTCCTGACTTTC	CASSHTGSGANVLTF
NA	TRBV7-9	TRBJ2-3	NA	TGTGCCAGCAGCTCAGACGTGTGGGTGGATACGCAGTATTTT	CASSSDVWVDTQYF
TRBD2	TRBV5-1	TRBJ2-1	NA	TGCGCCAGCAGCTTGGCCGGACTAGCGGGGACCTACAATGAGCAGTTCTTC	CASSLAGLAGTYNEQFF
NA	TRBV9	TRBJ2-3	NA	TGTGCCAGCAGCGACAGGGGAGGCCGCACAGATACGCAGTATTTT	CASSDRGGRTDTQYF
NA	TRBV12-5	TRBJ2-7	NA	TGTGCTAGTGGTGTTTCAAACGAGCAGTACTTC	CASGVSNEQYF
NA	TRBV30	TRBJ2-3	NA	TGTGCCTGGAGCCTCACAGGGGGGGTTCGCACAGATACGCAGTATTTT	CAWSLTGGVRTDTQYF
NA	TRBV9	TRBJ2-3	NA	TGTGCCAGCAGCCCTCGAGAAGATACGCAGTATTTT	CASSPREDTQYF
TRBD1	TRBV29-1	TRBJ1-2	NA	TGCAGCGTTCGGGACAGGGAGGGAAACTATGGCTACACCTTC	CSVRDREGNYGYTF
TRBD1	TRBV15	TRBJ1-6	NA	TGTGCCACCAGCAGGGACAGGGGAGGGAGGTCACCCCTCCACTTT	CATSRDRGGRSPLHF
TRBD1	TRBV9	TRBJ1-1	once	TGTGCCAGCAGCGTAGTTCCAGGGGGCGAAGCTTTCTTT	CASSVVPGGEAFF
TRBD1	TRBV15	TRBJ1-6	once	TGTGCCACCAGCAGACTTCCCACAGGGGTGGGGAATAATTCACCCCTCCACTTT	CATSRLPTGVGNNSPLHF
NA	TRBV2	TRBJ2-5	NA	TGTGCCAGCAGTGAATCAGGGAGCCAAGAGACCCAGTACTTC	CASSESGSQETQYF
TRBD2	TRBV7-3	TRBJ2-7	NA	TGTGCCAGCAGCCGGAGGACTAGCGGGGCCTACCACTCCTACGAGCAGTACTTC	CASSRRTSGAYHSYEQYF
NA	TRBV18	TRBJ1-1	NA	TGTGCCAGCACTAAAGAACGAGCTAACACTGAAGCTTTCTTT	CASTKERANTEAFF
TRBD1	TRBV11-2	TRBJ2-7	NA	TGTGCCAGCAGCTTAGACCCGGGACAGAACTACGAGCAGTACTTC	CASSLDPGQNYEQYF
NA	TRBV4-1	TRBJ2-1	NA	TGCGCCAGCAGCCAACCGGGACGCGCTGATTACAATGAGCAGTTCTTC	CASSQPGRADYNEQFF
TRBD1	TRBV27	TRBJ1-1	NA	TGTGCCAGCAGTCCGGGACAGGGCGGGCCTGAAGCTTTCTTT	CASSPGQGGPEAFF
TRBD1	TRBV4-1	TRBJ2-7	once	TGCGCCAGCAGCCGACCCGGACAGGGGTACGAGCAGTACTTC	CASSRPGQGYEQYF